The 4 T cell receptor beta chains listed next were all sequenced from one sample in a study of T cell responses to AZD1222 COVID-19 vaccine. Sequenced by immunoSEQ multiplex PCR; TCRdb stores in-frame clones only, minus some. The data show over 140,000 clones, and the top ten clones hold around 2.2%. Source material: peripheral blood. These receptors originate from an adult in good health.

The chain employs TRBV19 and TRBJ2-3; 9 positions agree with TRBD2. This CDR3 is 17 amino acids long. J lost 6 bases, V lost 4 bases, and 14 bases had no gene match. The germline gives CDR1 LNHDA, CDR2 SQIVND (reference sequence). The CDR3 region has the DNA TGTGCCAGTAGTAGGTATCAGGGAGCGGGGGGCCCGGATACGCAGTATTTT. Protein: CASSRYQGAGGPDTQYF.

For the CDR3, the DNA is TGTGCCAGCAGCCCCTGGACGGACACTGAAGCTTTCTTT. Residues: CASSPWTDTEAFF. The rearrangement joins TRBV7-9 to TRBJ1-1; no reliable D call. The CDR3 contains 13 residues. Germline assignment: CDR1 SEHNR and CDR2 FQNEAQ (reference sequence). Trimming took off 5 bases at V and 3 bases at J, with 10 bases between the two ends.

The chain employs TRBV6-2 or TRBV6-3 and TRBJ1-1; a possible D gene is TRBD1 (5 bases). The CDR3 runs to 17 residues. Trimming cost V 6 bases and J 1 base, with 21 bases left between them. Germline V gives CDR1 MNHEY, CDR2 SVGEGT. Here the CDR3 DNA reads TGTGCCAGCAGCCCTGACAGTCGTTTCAACGGGAACACTGAAGCTTTCTTT. Its translation: CASSPDSRFNGNTEAFF.

V usage is TRBV5-4 and J usage is TRBJ2-5; D possibly corresponds to TRBD1 (5 bases). Germline assignment: CDR1 SGHNT and CDR2 YYREEE (reference sequence). Trimming removed 2 bases at V and 3 bases at J, with 11 bases between. The CDR3 sequence is 14 residues long. The CDR3 region is CASSFRQGEETQYF. DNA for the CDR3: TGTGCCAGCAGCTTCCGCCAGGGTGAAGAGACCCAGTACTTC. The complete variable domain, with remaining parts taken from reference TRBV5-4 and TRBJ2-5, reads ETGVTQSPTHLIKTRGQQVTLRCSSQSGHNTVSWYQQALGQGPQFIFQYYREEENGRGNFPPRFSGLQFPNYSSELNVNALELDDSALYLCASSFRQGEETQYFGPGTRLLVL.